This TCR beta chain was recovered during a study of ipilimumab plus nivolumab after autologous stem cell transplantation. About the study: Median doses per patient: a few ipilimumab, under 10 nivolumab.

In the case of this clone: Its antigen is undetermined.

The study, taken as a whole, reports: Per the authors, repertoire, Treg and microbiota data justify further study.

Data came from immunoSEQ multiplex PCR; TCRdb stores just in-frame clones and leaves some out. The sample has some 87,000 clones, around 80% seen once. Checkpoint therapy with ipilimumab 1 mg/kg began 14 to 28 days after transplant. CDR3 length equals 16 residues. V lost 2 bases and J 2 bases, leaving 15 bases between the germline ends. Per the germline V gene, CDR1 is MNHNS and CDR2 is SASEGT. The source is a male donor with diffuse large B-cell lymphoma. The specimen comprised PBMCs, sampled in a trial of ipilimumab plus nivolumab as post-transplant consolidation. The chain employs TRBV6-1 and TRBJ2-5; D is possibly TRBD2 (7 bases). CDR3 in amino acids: CASSEMWGGPQETQYF. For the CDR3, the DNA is TGTGCCAGCAGTGAAATGTGGGGGGGGCCTCAAGAGACCCAGTACTTC.